In this sample, the clone carrying this T cell receptor beta chain turned up once. The antigen is undetermined. Repertoires were generated with immunoSEQ multiplex PCR, while TCRdb's copy carries only in-frame clones and drops some. Among around 130,000 clones listed, roughly 90% were seen once. The data were taken from a study of T cells in localized non-small cell lung cancer. Findings and limits, study-wide: Sequencing was restricted to one tumor region; therefore, heterogeneity remains possible. Elevated circulating T cell density in blood was associated with longer overall survival.

With V trimmed by 5 bases and J by 8 bases, 3 bases remained unmatched. This CDR3 region has 13 residues. Germline V gives CDR1 MNHEY, CDR2 SVGAGI. The rearrangement uses TRBV6-5 and TRBJ1-4; 9 positions agree with TRBD1. This sample comprised peripheral blood, obtained before any cancer treatment. This clonotype was sampled from a female donor older than 55 with stage I lung adenocarcinoma. For the CDR3, the DNA is TGTGCCAGCAGTAACAGGGGGCAGGAAAAACTGTTTTTT. This translates into CASSNRGQEKLFF.